This entry lists 10 T cell receptor beta chains sequenced from one sample in a study of early T cells in non-severe SARS-CoV-2 infection. A single record per CDR3 protein comes from TCRdb applying MiXCR to the 5' RACE reads. The sample shows 45,000 to 65,000 distinct CDR3 sequences, approximately 10% of them seen only once. The sample comprised whole blood. Source of these receptors: an adult who was a healthcare worker with PCR-confirmed SARS-CoV-2 infection or an uninfected control (not recorded which).

This sequence joins TRBV6-5 and TRBJ2-1, with 12 bases aligning to TRBD2. Germline lookup yields CDR1 MNHEY and CDR2 SVGAGI. The J segment lost 7 bases and the V segment lost 2 bases, leaving 3 bases of the junction unmatched. The CDR3 spans 15 residues. The CDR3 sequence: CASSYVTSGRNEQFF. In DNA, the CDR3 is TGTGCCAGCAGTTACGTGACTAGCGGGAGAAATGAGCAGTTCTTC.

This chain joins TRBV9 and TRBJ1-1; maybe TRBD1 (6 bases). Trimming shortened V by 2 bases and J by 8 bases, and 10 bases separated the two germline ends. From germline, CDR1 is SGDLS and CDR2 YYNGEE. CDR3 size: 12 residues. CDR3 in amino acids: CASSVGTSEAFF. The CDR3 DNA is TGTGCCAGCAGCGTGGGGACATCCGAAGCTTTCTTT.

This clonotype has ten or more counts. J is TRBJ2-7 and V is TRBV9, with D unclear. Germline loops: CDR1 SGDLS, CDR2 YYNGEE. Trimming removed 0 bases from V and 5 bases from J, with 9 bases in between. This CDR3 has 13 amino acids. The CDR3 sequence: CASSVDSYHEQYF. CDR3 DNA sequence: TGTGCCAGCAGCGTAGACAGCTACCACGAGCAGTACTTC.

This clonotype was seen many times. The chain has TRBV19 and TRBJ1-2, with D possibly matching TRBD1 (6 bases). From germline, CDR1 is LNHDA and CDR2 SQIVND (reference sequence). The CDR3 runs 12 residues. Trimming stripped 3 bases from V and 8 bases from J, with 10 bases between. The CDR3 sequence: CASSIRGGGYTF. Written as DNA, the CDR3 is TGTGCCAGTAGTATCAGGGGAGGCGGCTACACCTTC.

As concerns this clonotype: A much larger clonotype is one base distant, so this may be a read error. The V and J genes are TRBV7-3 and TRBJ2-3; D gene uncertain. Germline-derived CDR1 and CDR2 are SGHTA and FQGTGA. This CDR3 has 13 amino acids. The CDR3 DNA sequence: TGTGTCAGCAGCCTCCGATACACAGATACGCAGTATTTT. Protein product: CVSSLRYTDTQYF.

This clonotype came up many times. The chain couples TRBV10-2 to TRBJ2-7, with D possibly matching TRBD1 (6 bases). The V and J ends lost 6 bases and 2 bases respectively, with 17 bases between them. Per the germline V gene, CDR1 is WSHSY and CDR2 is SAAADI. The CDR3 sequence is 15 residues long. CDR3 sequence: CASSRDTVGTYEQYF. CDR3 in DNA: TGCGCCAGCAGCCGGGACACGGTAGGAACCTACGAGCAGTACTTC.

The sample holds many counts of this clonotype. The V and J genes are TRBV29-1 and TRBJ2-7; D gene ambiguous. Germline V gives CDR1 SQVTM, CDR2 ANQGSEA. The ends were cut back, 3 bases at V and 4 bases at J, with 10 bases in the middle. There are 12 residues in the CDR3. CDR3 region: CSVDAGRYEQYF. CDR3 nucleotides: TGCAGCGTTGACGCCGGAAGATACGAGCAGTACTTC.

This clonotype was found many times. This sequence joins TRBV18 and TRBJ1-1, with 7 bases aligning to TRBD1. This CDR3 contains 15 residues. From germline, CDR1 is KGHSH and CDR2 LQKENI. The junction had 4 bases not matched to a gene; V was cut back by 3 bases and J by 0 bases. CDR3 DNA sequence: TGTGCCAGCTCACCCCGGACAGGAGTGAACACTGAAGCTTTCTTT. Translating gives CASSPRTGVNTEAFF.

This clonotype showed up many times. This chain connects TRBV7-2 to TRBJ2-2, with D possibly being TRBD2 (6 bases). This CDR3 has 16 residues. Germline CDR1 SGHTA, CDR2 FQGNSA. The ends were cut back, 5 bases at V and 3 bases at J, with 16 bases in the middle. CDR3 DNA: TGTGCCAGCAGCCCAAGTTCGGGAGTGTACACCGGGGAGCTGTTTTTT. Its protein is CASSPSSGVYTGELFF.

Many counts were recorded for this clonotype. DNA for the CDR3: TGTGCCACCCGACAGGGACGGACTGGGGGCTACACCTTC. Translating it yields CATRQGRTGGYTF. The rearrangement joins TRBV19 to TRBJ1-2, with 7 bases lining up with TRBD1. V dropped 10 bases and J dropped 8; count of bases not matched to a gene: 13. Germline loops: CDR1 LNHDA, CDR2 SQIVND (reference sequence). This CDR3 is 13 amino acids long.